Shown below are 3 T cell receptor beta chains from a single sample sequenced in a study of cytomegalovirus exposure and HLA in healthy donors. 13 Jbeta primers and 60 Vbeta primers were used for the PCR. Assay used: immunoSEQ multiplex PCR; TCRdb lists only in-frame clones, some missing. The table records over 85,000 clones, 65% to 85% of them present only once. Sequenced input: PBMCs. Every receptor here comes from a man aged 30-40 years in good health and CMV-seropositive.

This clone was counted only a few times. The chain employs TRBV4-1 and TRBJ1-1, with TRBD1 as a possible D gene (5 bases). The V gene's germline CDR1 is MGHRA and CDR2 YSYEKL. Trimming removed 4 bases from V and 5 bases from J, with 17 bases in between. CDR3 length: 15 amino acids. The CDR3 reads CASSPYRGGGTEAFF. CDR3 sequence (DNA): TGCGCCAGCAGCCCATACCGCGGGGGAGGGACTGAAGCTTTCTTT.

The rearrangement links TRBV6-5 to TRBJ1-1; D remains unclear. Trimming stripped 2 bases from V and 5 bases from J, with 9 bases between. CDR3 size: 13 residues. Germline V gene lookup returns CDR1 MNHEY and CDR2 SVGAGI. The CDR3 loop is CASSYEGLTEAFF. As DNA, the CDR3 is TGTGCCAGCAGTTACGAGGGTTTGACTGAAGCTTTCTTT.

CDR3: CASSDSEGSGYTF. CDR3 nucleotides: TGTGCCAGCAGTGACTCTGAGGGTAGTGGCTACACCTTC. The chain employs TRBV6-4 and TRBJ1-2; D uncertain. CDR3 length: 13 amino acids. Between the trimmed V and J ends, which lost 0 bases and 7 bases, there was a span of 9 bases. CDR1 and CDR2 (germline): MRHNA, SNTAGT.